The 5 T cell receptor beta chains presented below share a single source sample, sequenced in a study of blood T cell repertoires in COVID-19. Libraries were prepared by immunoSEQ multiplex PCR; TCRdb keeps only in-frame clonotypes and omits some of them. Of about 430,000 clones listed, 70% to 90% were seen once; the top ten hold 1.4% to 1.5%. Input material: PBMCs or T cells enriched from blood (not recorded which). The receptors here all came from a woman aged 18 to 35 who had been exposed to COVID-19.

This chain links TRBV5-6 with TRBJ2-5, with TRBD2 as a possible D gene (5 bases). Per germline, CDR1 SGHDT and CDR2 YYEEEE. With 2 bases removed from V and 4 bases from J, the gap between germline ends came to 15 bases. The CDR3 has 15 amino acids. CDR3 coding DNA: TGTGCCAGCAGCTTTCGGCCGGGGATTGGAGAGACCCAGTACTTC. Amino acids: CASSFRPGIGETQYF.

Comment on this clone: This sample also contains other DNA sequences that code for the same CDR3. This sequence joins TRBV28 and TRBJ1-3; D is perhaps TRBD1 (5 bases). Germline V lookup: CDR1 MDHEN, CDR2 SYDVKM. There are 14 residues in the CDR3. The V gene lost 3 bases and the J gene lost 2 bases, with 8 bases spanning the gap. This chain's CDR3 is CASSFGGTGNTIYF. CDR3 in DNA: TGTGCCAGCAGTTTCGGGGGAACTGGAAACACCATATATTTT.

V and J are TRBV6-5 and TRBJ2-2; 8 nucleotides agree with TRBD1. The CDR3 length is 15 residues. The ends lost 6 bases at V and 1 base at J; junction bases unmatched: 4. CDR1 and CDR2 (germline): MNHEY, SVGAGI. The CDR3 protein is CASSRGQVNTGELFF. As DNA, the CDR3 is TGTGCCAGCAGCCGGGGACAGGTGAACACCGGGGAGCTGTTTTTT.

The rearrangement uses TRBV19 and TRBJ1-5; TRBD1 matches at 9 bases. CDR1 and CDR2 (germline): LNHDA, SQIVND (reference sequence). The CDR3 is 19 amino acids. V dropped 4 bases and J dropped 2; count of bases not matched to a gene: 15. The CDR3 DNA is TGTGCCAGTAGTAATGAGAACCGGGACAGGGTGAGGGGCAATCAGCCCCAGCATTTT. This encodes CASSNENRDRVRGNQPQHF. The entire variable domain, with the rest obtained from reference TRBV19 and TRBJ1-5, is as follows: DGGITQSPKYLFRKEGQNVTLSCEQNLNHDAMYWYRQDPGQGLRLIYYSQIVNDFQKGDIAEGYSVSREKKESFPLTVTSAQKNPTAFYLCASSNENRDRVRGNQPQHFGDGTRLSIL.

This clone was counted a few times. Here the CDR3 reads CASSPRVSYEQYF. The CDR3 nucleotides read TGTGCCAGCAGCCCACGTGTGAGCTACGAGCAGTACTTC. V gene TRBV5-5 combines with J gene TRBJ2-7; D gene ambiguous. The CDR3 runs 13 residues. In germline, CDR1 is SGHKS, CDR2 YYEKEE (reference sequence). The V end was cut by 4 bases, the J end by 3 bases, with 11 bases between.